One sample yielded the 6 T cell receptor beta chains listed below, sequenced in a study of CD8 T cells in ankylosing spondylitis. TCRdb used MiXCR to reprocess the 5' RACE reads, holding one entry per CDR3 protein. The sample lists 150,000 to 200,000 distinct CDR3 sequences; around 13% were seen once. The specimen sequenced was blood, either unsorted or a sorted T cell fraction (not recorded which). The receptors come from a female donor with ankylosing spondylitis or in good health (not recorded which).

This clonotype was seen ten or more times. This rearrangement joins TRBV5-5 to TRBJ1-2, with D unresolved. The V end was cut by 4 bases, the J end by 6 bases, with 19 bases between. CDR1 is SGHKS and CDR2 is YYEKEE in the germline V gene (reference sequence). This CDR3 has 15 residues. For the CDR3, the DNA is TGTGCCAGCAGCCATTTGAGTAGGGCCGAGGATGGCTACACCTTC. Translated: CASSHLSRAEDGYTF.

Worth noting for this clonotype: This sequence may be a read error, since a much larger clone differs from it by one base. The rearrangement joins TRBV29-1 to TRBJ2-1; 9 bases are a match to TRBD1. Unmatched junction bases numbered 11, after V lost 3 bases and J lost 11 bases. Looked up from germline, CDR1 is SQVTM and CDR2 is ANQGSEA. The CDR3 is made up of 14 amino acids. CDR3 sequence (DNA): TGCAGCGTTGATCGGGACAGGGTTTCCGGTAAGCAGTTCTTC. Protein: CSVDRDRVSGKQFF.

This clonotype appeared many times. This chain uses TRBV20-1 with TRBJ1-5; tentative D call: TRBD1 (6 bases). Trimming cost V 6 bases and J 5 bases, with 14 bases left between them. Germline values: CDR1 DFQATT, CDR2 SNEGSKA (reference sequence). The CDR3 totals 13 residues. The DNA for the CDR3 is TGCAGTGCGAGGGGGGGTAGGGATCAGCCCCAGCATTTT. Its translation: CSARGGRDQPQHF.

This clonotype occurred a few times. The V call is TRBV6-2 or TRBV6-3, the J call TRBJ2-1, with 8 bases that match TRBD2. Looked up from germline, CDR1 is MNHEY and CDR2 is SVGEGT. V gave up 7 bases and J gave up 4 bases; unmatched junction bases: 12. The CDR3 totals 16 residues. The CDR3 DNA is TGTGCCAGCACCTCCGGGGGGGGAGAAAGTTACAATGAGCAGTTCTTC. This translates into CASTSGGGESYNEQFF.

The chain combines TRBV7-2 with TRBJ1-3, with D possibly being TRBD1 (6 bases). V was pared by 1 base and J by 0 bases, with 13 bases between. This CDR3 is built from 17 residues. CDR1 and CDR2 from the germline V gene are SGHTA and FQGNSA. The CDR3 DNA is TGTGCCAGCAGCTTAGGGTGGGGGGCGTCCTCTGGAAACACCATATATTTT. It encodes CASSLGWGASSGNTIYF.

This clonotype showed up many times. The genes are TRBV12-3 or TRBV12-4 and TRBJ2-1; 8 positions agree with TRBD1. The CDR3 totals 14 residues. Trimming at V came to 1 base and at J to 8 bases, leaving 4 bases not matched to a gene. The CDR3 sequence is CASSLGGTGYEQFF. The CDR3 DNA reads as TGTGCCAGCAGTTTAGGTGGGACAGGTTATGAGCAGTTCTTC.